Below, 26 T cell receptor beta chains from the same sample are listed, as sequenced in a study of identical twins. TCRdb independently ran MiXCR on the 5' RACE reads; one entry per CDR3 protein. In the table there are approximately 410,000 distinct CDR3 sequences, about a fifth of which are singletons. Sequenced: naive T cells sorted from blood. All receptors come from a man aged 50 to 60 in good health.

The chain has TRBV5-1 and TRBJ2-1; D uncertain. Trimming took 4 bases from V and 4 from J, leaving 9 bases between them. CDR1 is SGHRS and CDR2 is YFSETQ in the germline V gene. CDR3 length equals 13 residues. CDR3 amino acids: CASSPDVYNEQFF. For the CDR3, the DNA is TGCGCCAGCAGCCCCGACGTTTACAATGAGCAGTTCTTC.

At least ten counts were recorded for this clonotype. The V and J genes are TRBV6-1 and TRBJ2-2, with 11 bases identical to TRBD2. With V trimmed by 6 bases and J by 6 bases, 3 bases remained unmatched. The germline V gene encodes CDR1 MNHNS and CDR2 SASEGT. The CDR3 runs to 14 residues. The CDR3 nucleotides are TGTGCCAGCAGACTAGCGGGAGAAGCCGGGGAGCTGTTTTTT. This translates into CASRLAGEAGELFF.

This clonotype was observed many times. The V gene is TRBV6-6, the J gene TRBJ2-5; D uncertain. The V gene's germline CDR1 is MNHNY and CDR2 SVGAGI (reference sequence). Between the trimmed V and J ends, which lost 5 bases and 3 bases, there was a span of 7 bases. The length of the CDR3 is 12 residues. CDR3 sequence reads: CASSRPKETQYF. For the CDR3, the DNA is TGTGCCAGCAGTCGACCTAAAGAGACCCAGTACTTC.

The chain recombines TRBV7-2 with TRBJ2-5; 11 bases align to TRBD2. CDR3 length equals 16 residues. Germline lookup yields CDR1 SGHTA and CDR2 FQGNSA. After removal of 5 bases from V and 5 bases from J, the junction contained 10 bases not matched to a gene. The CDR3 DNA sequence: TGTGCCAGCAGCCCACTTAGCGGGGGGGCCCTGGAGACCCAGTACTTC. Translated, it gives CASSPLSGGALETQYF.

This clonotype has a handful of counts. CDR3: CASSLSQYEQFF. The CDR3 DNA reads as TGTGCCAGCAGTTTATCCCAGTATGAGCAGTTCTTC. The rearrangement links TRBV12-3 or TRBV12-4 to TRBJ2-1; no definite D call. This CDR3 is 12 amino acids long. V was trimmed by 2 bases and J by 8 bases, leaving 7 bases between them.

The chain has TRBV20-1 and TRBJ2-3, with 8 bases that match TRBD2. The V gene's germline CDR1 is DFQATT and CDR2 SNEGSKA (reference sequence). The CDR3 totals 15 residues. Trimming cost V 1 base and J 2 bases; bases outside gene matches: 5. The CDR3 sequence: CSARAAGGLTDTQYF. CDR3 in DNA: TGCAGTGCTAGAGCGGCGGGGGGCCTCACAGATACGCAGTATTTT.

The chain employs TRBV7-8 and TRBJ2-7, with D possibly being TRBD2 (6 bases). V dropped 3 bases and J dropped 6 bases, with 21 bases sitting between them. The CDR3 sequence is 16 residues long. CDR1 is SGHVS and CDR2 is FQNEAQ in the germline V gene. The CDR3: CASSFPPRRGPLEQYF. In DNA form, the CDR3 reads TGTGCCAGCAGCTTTCCCCCCAGGAGGGGACCGCTCGAGCAGTACTTC.

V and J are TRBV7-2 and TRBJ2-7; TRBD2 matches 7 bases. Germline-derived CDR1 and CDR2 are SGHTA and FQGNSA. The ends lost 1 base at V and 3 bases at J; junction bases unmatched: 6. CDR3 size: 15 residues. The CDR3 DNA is TGTGCCAGCAGCTTAGAGGGAGGGAAGGGCTACGAGCAGTACTTC. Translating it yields CASSLEGGKGYEQYF.

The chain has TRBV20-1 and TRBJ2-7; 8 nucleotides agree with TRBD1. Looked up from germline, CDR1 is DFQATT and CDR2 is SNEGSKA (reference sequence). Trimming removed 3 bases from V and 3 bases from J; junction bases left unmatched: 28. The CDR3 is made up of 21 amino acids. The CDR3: CSASVTGQGFSEAFLHYEQYF. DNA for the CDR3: TGCAGTGCTAGCGTGACAGGACAGGGTTTTTCGGAGGCCTTTCTACACTACGAGCAGTACTTC.

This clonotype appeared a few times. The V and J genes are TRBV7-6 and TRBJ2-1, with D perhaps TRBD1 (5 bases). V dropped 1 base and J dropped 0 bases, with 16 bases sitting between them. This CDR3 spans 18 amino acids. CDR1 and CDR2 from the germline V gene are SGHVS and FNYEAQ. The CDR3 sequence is CASSLGGQVESSYNEQFF. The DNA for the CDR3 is TGTGCCAGCAGCTTAGGGGGCCAGGTGGAGAGCTCCTACAATGAGCAGTTCTTC.

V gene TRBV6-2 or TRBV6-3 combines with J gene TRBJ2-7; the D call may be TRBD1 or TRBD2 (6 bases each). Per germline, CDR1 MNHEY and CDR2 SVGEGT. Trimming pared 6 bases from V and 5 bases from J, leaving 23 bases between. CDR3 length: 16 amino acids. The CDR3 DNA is TGTGCCAGCAGCCATACAACTGGGGGGCGCATCCACGAGCAGTACTTC. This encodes CASSHTTGGRIHEQYF.

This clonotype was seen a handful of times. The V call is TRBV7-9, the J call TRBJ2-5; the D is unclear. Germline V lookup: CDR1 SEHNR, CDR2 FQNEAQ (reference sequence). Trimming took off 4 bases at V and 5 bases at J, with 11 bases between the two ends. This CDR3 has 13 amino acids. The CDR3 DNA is TGTGCCAGCAGCTACTACGGAGCGGAGACCCAGTACTTC. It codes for CASSYYGAETQYF.

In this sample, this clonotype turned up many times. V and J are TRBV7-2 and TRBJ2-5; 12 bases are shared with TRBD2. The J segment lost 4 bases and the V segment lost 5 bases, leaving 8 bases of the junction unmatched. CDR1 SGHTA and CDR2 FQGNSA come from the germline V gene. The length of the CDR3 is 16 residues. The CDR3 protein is CASSPWTSGAPETQYF. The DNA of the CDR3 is TGTGCCAGCAGCCCTTGGACTAGCGGGGCCCCAGAGACCCAGTACTTC.

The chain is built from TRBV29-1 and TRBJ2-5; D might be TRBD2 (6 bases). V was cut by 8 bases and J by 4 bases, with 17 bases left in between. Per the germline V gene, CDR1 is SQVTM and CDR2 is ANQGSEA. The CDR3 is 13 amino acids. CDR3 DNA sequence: TGCAGCATCACGGGTGCGGGGACAGAGACCCAGTACTTC. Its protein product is CSITGAGTETQYF.

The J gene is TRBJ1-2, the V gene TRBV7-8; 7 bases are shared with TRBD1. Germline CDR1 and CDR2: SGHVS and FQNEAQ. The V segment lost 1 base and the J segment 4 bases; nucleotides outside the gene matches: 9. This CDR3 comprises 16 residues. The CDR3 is CASSLGSSWDSYGYTF. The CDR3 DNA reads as TGTGCCAGCAGCTTAGGATCTTCTTGGGACAGCTATGGCTACACCTTC.

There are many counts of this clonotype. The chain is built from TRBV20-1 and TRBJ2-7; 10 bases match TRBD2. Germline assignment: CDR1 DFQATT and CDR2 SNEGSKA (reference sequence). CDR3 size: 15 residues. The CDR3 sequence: CRADATSGKSYEQYF. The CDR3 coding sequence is TGCAGGGCGGACGCCACTAGCGGGAAATCCTACGAGCAGTACTTC.

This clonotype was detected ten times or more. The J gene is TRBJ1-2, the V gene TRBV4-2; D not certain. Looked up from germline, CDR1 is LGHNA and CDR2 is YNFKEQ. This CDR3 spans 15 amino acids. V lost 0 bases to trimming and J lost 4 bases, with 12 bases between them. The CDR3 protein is CASSQDQINSYGYTF. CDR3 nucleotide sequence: TGTGCCAGCAGCCAAGATCAAATAAATTCCTATGGCTACACCTTC.

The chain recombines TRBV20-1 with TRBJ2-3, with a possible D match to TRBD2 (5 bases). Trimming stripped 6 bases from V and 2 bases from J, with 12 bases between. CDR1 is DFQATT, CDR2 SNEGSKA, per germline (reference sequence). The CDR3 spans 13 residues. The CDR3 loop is CSADTRSTDTQYF. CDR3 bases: TGCAGTGCAGATACTAGATCCACAGATACGCAGTATTTT.

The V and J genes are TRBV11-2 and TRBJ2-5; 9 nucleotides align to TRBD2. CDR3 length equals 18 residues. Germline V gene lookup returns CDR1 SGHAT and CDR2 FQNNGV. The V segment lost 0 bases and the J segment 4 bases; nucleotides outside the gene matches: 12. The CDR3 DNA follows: TGTGCCAGCAGCTTAGATCTGGTGCGGGAGGGCCTTAGAGAGACCCAGTACTTC. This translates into CASSLDLVREGLRETQYF. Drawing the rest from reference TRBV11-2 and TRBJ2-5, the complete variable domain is EAGVAQSPRYKIIEKRQSVAFWCNPISGHATLYWYQQILGQGPKLLIQFQNNGVVDDSQLPKDRFSAERLKGVDSTLKIQPAKLEDSAVYLCASSLDLVREGLRETQYFGPGTRLLVL.

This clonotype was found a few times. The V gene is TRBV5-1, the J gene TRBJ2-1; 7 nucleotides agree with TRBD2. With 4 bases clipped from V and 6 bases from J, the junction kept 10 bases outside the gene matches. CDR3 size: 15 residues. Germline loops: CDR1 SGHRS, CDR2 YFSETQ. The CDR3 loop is CASSPVLWGGNEQFF. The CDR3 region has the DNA TGCGCCAGCAGCCCCGTGTTGTGGGGGGGCAATGAGCAGTTCTTC.

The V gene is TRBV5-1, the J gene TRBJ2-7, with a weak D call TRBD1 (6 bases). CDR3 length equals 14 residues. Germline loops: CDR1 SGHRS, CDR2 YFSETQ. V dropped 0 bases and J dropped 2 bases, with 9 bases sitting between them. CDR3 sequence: CASSLGDTAYEQYF. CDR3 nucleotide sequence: TGCGCCAGCAGCTTGGGGGACACGGCCTACGAGCAGTACTTC. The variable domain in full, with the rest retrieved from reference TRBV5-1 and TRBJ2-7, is KAGVTQTPRYLIKTRGQQVTLSCSPISGHRSVSWYQQTPGQGLQFLFEYFSETQRNKGNFPGRFSGRQFSNSRSEMNVSTLELGDSALYLCASSLGDTAYEQYFGPGTRLTVT.

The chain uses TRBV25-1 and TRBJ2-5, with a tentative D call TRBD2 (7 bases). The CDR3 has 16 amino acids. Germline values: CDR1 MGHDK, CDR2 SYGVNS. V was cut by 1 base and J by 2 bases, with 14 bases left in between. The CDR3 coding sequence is TGTGCCAGCAGTGAATTAGGGAGCGGGACACAAGAGACCCAGTACTTC. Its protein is CASSELGSGTQETQYF.

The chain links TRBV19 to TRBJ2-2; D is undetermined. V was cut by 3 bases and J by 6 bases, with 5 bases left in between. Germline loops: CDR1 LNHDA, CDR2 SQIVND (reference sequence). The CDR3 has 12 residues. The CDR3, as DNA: TGTGCCAGTAGTATCTTGTCCGGGGAGCTGTTTTTT. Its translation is CASSILSGELFF.

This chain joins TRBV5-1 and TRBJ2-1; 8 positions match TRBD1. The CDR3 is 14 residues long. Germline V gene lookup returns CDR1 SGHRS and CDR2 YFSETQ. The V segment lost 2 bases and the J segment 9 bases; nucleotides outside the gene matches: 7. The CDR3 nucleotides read TGCGCCAGCAGCTTCAGGGGGCAGCAGGCTGAGCAGTTCTTC. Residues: CASSFRGQQAEQFF.

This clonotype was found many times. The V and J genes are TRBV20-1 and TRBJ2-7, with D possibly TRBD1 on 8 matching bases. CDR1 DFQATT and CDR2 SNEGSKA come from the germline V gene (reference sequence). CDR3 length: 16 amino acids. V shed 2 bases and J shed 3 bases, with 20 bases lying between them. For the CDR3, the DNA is TGCAGTGCTAGAACAGGGGGGGCCGGGTCAGTCTACGAGCAGTACTTC. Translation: CSARTGGAGSVYEQYF.

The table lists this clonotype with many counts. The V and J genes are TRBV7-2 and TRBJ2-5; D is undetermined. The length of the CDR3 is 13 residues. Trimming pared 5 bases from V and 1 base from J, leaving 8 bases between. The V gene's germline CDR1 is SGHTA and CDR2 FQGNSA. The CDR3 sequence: CASSPVAQETQYF. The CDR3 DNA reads TGTGCCAGCAGCCCGGTTGCCCAAGAGACCCAGTACTTC.